The clone carrying this T cell receptor (beta chain) was detected many times. A junction boundary mismatches the germline segment, possibly from a read error. One entry per CDR3 protein, called by TCRdb with MiXCR from the 5' RACE reads. Among under 300,000 distinct CDR3 sequences listed, 18% were seen once. This specimen comes from a study of CD8 T cells in ankylosing spondylitis. Sequencing used blood, either unsorted or a sorted T cell fraction (not recorded which). The clonotype was recovered from a male donor with ankylosing spondylitis or in good health (not recorded which).

The chain's CDR3 is CASSSSPNTGELFF. The CDR3 DNA sequence: TGTGCTAGCAGCTCTAGCCCGAACACCGGGGAGCTGTTTTTT. V gene TRBV7-7 combines with J gene TRBJ2-2; tentatively, D is TRBD2 (5 bases). Germline lookup yields CDR1 SSHAT and CDR2 FNYEAQ (reference sequence). The CDR3 runs 14 residues.